This TCR beta chain was identified in a study of T cells in localized non-small cell lung cancer (dated by TCRdb to the early 2020s). Turning to the overall study: The study analyzed T cell repertoires of over 200 early-stage NSCLC patients, comparing tumors and uninvolved tumor-adjacent lungs. All 230 or so NSCLC patients in the cohort were treatment-naive and had localized lung tumors that were resected. A mean age of around 66 years was recorded for the NSCLC patients, of whom 120 to 150 were male and over 100 were female. The investigation overall reported the following: Because the study design was exploratory, TCR variables were selected using unadjusted p-values without false-discovery rate correction. The highest T cell clonality was observed in uninvolved tumor-adjacent lung, where clonality exceeded that of tumor, suggesting that antigenic responses were more focused in uninvolved tumor-adjacent lung. Higher T cell density in blood was associated with longer overall survival, whereas higher clonality in adjacent lung was associated with shorter survival. Because multi-region tumor sequencing was not done, intratumor heterogeneity could not be ruled out. Of the top 100 tumor clones, a median of roughly 56 were detected in paired uninvolved adjacent lung; 28 were also among that lung's top 100.

TCR beta CDR3 regions were sequenced from DNA using the immunoSEQ Assay. Regarding the original processing steps: T cell density was computed as TCR beta template counts normalized to usable DNA estimated by amplifying housekeeping genes. Richness was estimated using the preseqR package, with extrapolation to 400,000 templates for PBMC samples and to 120,000 templates for tissue samples. Clonality was taken to be one minus Pielou's evenness. Differential abundance testing on productive amino-acid clonotypes, with a minimum total count of 5 and an alpha of 0.1, was used to identify tissue-enriched TCRs. The Jaccard Index and the Morisita Overlap Index were used to quantify repertoire overlap between compartments. GLIPH grouped TCR beta CDR3s together with public tetramer-defined viral CDR3s, and a viral motif had to include at least three viral sequences and show V-gene enrichment. Sourced from immuneACCESS, this table was stored by TCRdb with only in-frame sequences that have V and J called. A share of the clones is absent; for the studies checked, an unresolved V gene accounts for under half, and the remainder has no known explanation. The V and J calls and clone size come from that table; D and trimming were worked out from the DNA. The sample yields 1,500 or so clones; around 26% were counted once. The ten largest clonotypes hold around 9.8% of the sample.

For this clone: The target of this receptor is not known. No base quality values were provided; no much bigger clone lies one nucleotide off.

At diagnosis, tumor, uninvolved tumor-adjacent lung and peripheral blood were collected and then preserved as a mix of FFPE and fresh-frozen material. The CDR3 measures 15 amino acids from cysteine to phenylalanine. Only CDR3 DNA remains: 45 bases, in frame from the first base. The germline V gene (reference sequence) specifies LNHDA as CDR1 and SQIVND as CDR2. V and J lose 5 bases and 6 bases, and a span of 17 bases separates them. The clonotype originates from a male donor aged 60 or older with stage II squamous cell lung carcinoma. The sequences come from lung tumor tissue, collected before any cancer treatment. This chain is built from TRBV19 and TRBJ2-1; the D gene lacks a confident call. The sequence in DNA is TGTGCCAGTAGTGTGGTTCTAGAAGGTAGCAATGAGCAGTTCTTC. It codes for CASSVVLEGSNEQFF.